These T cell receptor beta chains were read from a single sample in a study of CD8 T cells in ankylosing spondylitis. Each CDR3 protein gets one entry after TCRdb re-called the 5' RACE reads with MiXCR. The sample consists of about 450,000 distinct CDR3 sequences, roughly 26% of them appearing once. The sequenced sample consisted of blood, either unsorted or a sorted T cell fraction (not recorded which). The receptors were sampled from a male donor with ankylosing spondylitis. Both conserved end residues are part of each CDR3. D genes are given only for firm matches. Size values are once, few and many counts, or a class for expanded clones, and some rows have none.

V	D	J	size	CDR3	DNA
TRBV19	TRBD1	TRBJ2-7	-	CASSKTGVGYEQYF	TGTGCCAGTAGTAAGACAGGGGTTGGGTACGAGCAGTACTTC
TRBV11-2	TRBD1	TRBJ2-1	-	CASSLGGQANEQFF	TGTGCCAGCAGCTTAGGAGGACAGGCCAATGAGCAGTTCTTC
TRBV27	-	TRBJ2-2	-	CASITAGAGELFF	TGTGCCAGCATTACAGCTGGAGCCGGGGAGCTGTTTTTT
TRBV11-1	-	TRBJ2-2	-	CASSPGFVLQGSLNTGELFF	TGTGCCAGCAGCCCCGGATTCGTCCTACAGGGTAGCTTGAACACCGGGGAGCTGTTTTTT
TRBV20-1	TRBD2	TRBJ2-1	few	CSARPPGLAGESYNEQFF	TGCAGTGCTAGACCCCCGGGACTAGCGGGGGAAAGTTACAATGAGCAGTTCTTC
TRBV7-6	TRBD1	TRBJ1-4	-	CASSSGQGEKLFF	TGTGCCAGCAGTTCCGGACAGGGCGAGAAACTGTTTTTT
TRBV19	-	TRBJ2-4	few	CASSIAGSLDHIQYF	TGTGCCAGTAGTATAGCAGGGTCCCTCGACCACATTCAGTACTTC
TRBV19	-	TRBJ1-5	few	CASSIGQRSNQPQHF	TGTGCCAGTAGTATCGGACAGAGAAGCAATCAGCCCCAGCATTTT
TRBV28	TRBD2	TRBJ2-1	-	CASSSGLAGVQEQFF	TGTGCCAGCAGTTCGGGACTAGCGGGAGTTCAAGAGCAGTTCTTC
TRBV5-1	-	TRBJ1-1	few	CASSLGPYTEAFF	TGCGCCAGCAGCTTGGGGCCCTACACTGAAGCTTTCTTT
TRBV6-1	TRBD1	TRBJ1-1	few	CASSWDRGQAFF	TGTGCCAGCAGTTGGGACAGGGGGCAAGCTTTCTTT
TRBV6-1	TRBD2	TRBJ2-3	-	CASARLAGGRYDTQYF	TGTGCCAGCGCGCGACTAGCGGGAGGGAGGTATGATACGCAGTATTTT
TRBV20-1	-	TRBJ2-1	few	CSARVGYNEQFF	TGCAGTGCTAGAGTGGGCTACAATGAGCAGTTCTTC
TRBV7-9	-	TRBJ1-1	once	CASSPRQAGTEAFF	TGTGCCAGCAGCCCGCGGCAGGCCGGCACTGAAGCTTTCTTT
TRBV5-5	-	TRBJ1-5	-	CASSLSPIRSNQPQHF	TGTGCCAGCAGCTTGTCTCCCATCCGTAGCAATCAGCCCCAGCATTTT
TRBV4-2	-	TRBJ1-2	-	CASSPPRTDVGHGYTF	TGTGCCAGCAGCCCCCCCCGGACAGACGTGGGGCATGGCTACACCTTC
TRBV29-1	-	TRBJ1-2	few	CSVVRGSYGYTF	TGCAGCGTTGTAAGGGGAAGCTATGGCTACACCTTC
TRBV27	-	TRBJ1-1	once	CASSLRNPSTTEAFF	TGTGCCAGCAGTTTACGGAACCCATCTACCACTGAAGCTTTCTTT
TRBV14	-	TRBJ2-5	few	CASSQRQYETQYF	TGTGCCAGCAGCCAACGACAGTATGAGACCCAGTACTTC
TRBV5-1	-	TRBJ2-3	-	CASSLASGLQYF	TGCGCCAGCAGCTTGGCAAGTGGTCTACAGTATTTT
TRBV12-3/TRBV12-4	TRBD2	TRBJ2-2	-	CASSKGGSTGELFF	TGTGCCAGCAGTAAGGGCGGGAGCACCGGGGAGCTGTTTTTT
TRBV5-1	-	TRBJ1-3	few	CASSPGGVWDTIYF	TGCGCCAGCAGCCCTGGCGGGGTCTGGGACACCATATATTTT
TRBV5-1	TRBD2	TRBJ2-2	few	CASSLELAGSSTGELFF	TGCGCCAGCAGCTTGGAACTAGCGGGGTCGTCCACCGGGGAGCTGTTTTTT
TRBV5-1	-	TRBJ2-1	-	CASSYLSTDEQFF	TGCGCCAGCAGCTACCTATCTACGGATGAGCAGTTCTTC